This T cell receptor (beta chain) was identified during a study of technical replicates of blood from a handful of donors. Generated by immunoSEQ multiplex PCR, the TCRdb table keeps only in-frame clones and is missing some. The sample records some 82,000 clones, around 94% being singletons. Trimming removed 7 bases from V and 4 bases from J; junction bases left unmatched: 6. The CDR3 consists of 13 residues. Per germline, CDR1 GTSNPN and CDR2 SVGIG (reference sequence). The chain carries TRBV30 and TRBJ2-5, with 10 nucleotides matching TRBD1. Source material: T cells isolated from PBMCs. This TCR was sampled from a human donor in good health. The CDR3 DNA sequence: TGTGCCTCCCGGGACAGGGGAAGAGAGACCCAGTACTTC. This translates into CASRDRGRETQYF.